This is a list of T cell receptor beta chains from one sample in a study of blood T cell repertoires in COVID-19. Clones were read by immunoSEQ multiplex PCR, and TCRdb kept only the in-frame ones, dropping some. Of more than 350,000 clones in the sample, approximately 91% were seen once. Sequencing was carried out using PBMCs or T cells enriched from blood (not recorded which). The origin of the receptors is a young woman who had been exposed to COVID-19. Both conserved end residues are part of each CDR3. The order of the fields is J gene, clone size, D gene, V gene, CDR3 protein, CDR3 DNA. A D gene is named only where the DNA matches it firmly. Size tells how often a clone was seen (once, few, many) or the class of an expanded clone, and some rows leave it out.

TRBJ1-3 | . | . | TRBV5-5 | CASSLGISGNTIYF | TGTGCCAGCAGCTTGGGTATCTCTGGAAACACCATATATTTT
TRBJ2-1 | . | TRBD2 | TRBV28 | CASSYPILGTSGYNEQFF | TGTGCCAGCAGTTACCCTATCCTAGGGACTAGCGGGTACAATGAGCAGTTCTTC
TRBJ2-7 | . | . | TRBV28 | CASSSTSSPQGYEQYF | TGTGCCAGCAGTTCCACCTCCTCCCCACAGGGTTACGAGCAGTACTTC
TRBJ2-1 | . | TRBD1 | TRBV19 | CASSTDRGNFNEQFF | TGTGCCAGTAGCACTGACAGGGGAAATTTCAATGAGCAGTTCTTC
TRBJ2-3 | . | . | TRBV18 | CASSPPGTYSTDTQYF | TGTGCCAGCTCACCACCAGGGACATACAGCACAGATACGCAGTATTTT
TRBJ1-6 | once | . | TRBV6-6 | CASSYSGQIGSPLHF | TGTGCCAGCAGTTACTCCGGACAAATCGGTTCACCCCTCCACTTT
TRBJ1-2 | . | TRBD1 | TRBV6-5 | CASSYDGTGGLYGYTF | TGTGCCAGCAGTTACGACGGGACAGGGGGCCTCTATGGCTACACCTTC
TRBJ1-5 | many | TRBD1 | TRBV10-3 | CAISDRGQPQHF | TGTGCCATCTCGGACAGGGGACAGCCCCAGCATTTT
TRBJ2-7 | . | TRBD2 | TRBV20-1 | CSASLAGSTYEQYF | TGCAGTGCTAGTCTAGCGGGTTCTACCTACGAGCAGTACTTC
TRBJ2-7 | . | . | TRBV19 | CASSQRGGTTYEQYF | TGTGCCAGTAGCCAAAGGGGTGGAACAACCTACGAGCAGTACTTC
TRBJ1-4 | few | TRBD1 | TRBV4-3 | CASSQRILGQGANEKLFF | TGCGCCAGCAGCCAGCGGATCCTCGGACAGGGGGCTAATGAAAAACTGTTTTTT
TRBJ2-2 | . | . | TRBV27 | CASRLALSTGELFF | TGTGCCAGCAGGTTAGCTTTGAGCACCGGGGAGCTGTTTTTT
TRBJ2-5 | few | TRBD2 | TRBV4-2 | CASSQDSGLAGGQETQYF | TGTGCCAGCAGCCAAGATTCCGGACTAGCGGGGGGTCAAGAGACCCAGTACTTC
TRBJ2-7 | . | . | TRBV11-2 | CASSLNSYEQYF | TGTGCCAGCAGCTTAAACAGCTACGAGCAGTACTTC
TRBJ2-2 | . | TRBD1 | TRBV11-3 | CASSLWDSATGELFF | TGTGCCAGCAGCTTATGGGACAGCGCTACCGGGGAGCTGTTTTTT
TRBJ1-5 | few | . | TRBV18 | CASSPWRSPEDQPQHF | TGTGCCAGCTCACCGTGGCGGTCCCCGGAGGATCAGCCCCAGCATTTT
TRBJ2-1 | . | TRBD2 | TRBV7-3 | CASSQSGGPYNEQFF | TGTGCCAGCAGCCAGAGCGGGGGGCCATACAATGAGCAGTTCTTC
TRBJ2-7 | . | TRBD2 | TRBV28 | CASSFFPGTSGRTGYEQYF | TGTGCCAGCAGTTTTTTCCCAGGGACTAGCGGGAGGACCGGGTACGAGCAGTACTTC
TRBJ2-2 | . | TRBD1 | TRBV4-3 | CASSRDRRDGELFF | TGCGCCAGCAGCCGGGACAGGCGGGACGGGGAGCTGTTTTTT
TRBJ1-2 | . | TRBD1 | TRBV6-5 | CASSSDRGRLGYTF | TGTGCCAGCAGTTCGGACAGGGGGCGCCTTGGCTACACCTTC
TRBJ1-6 | . | . | TRBV2 | CASSLTGLGSPLHF | TGTGCCAGCAGTCTCACAGGGTTGGGTTCACCCCTCCACTTT
TRBJ2-1 | . | TRBD2 | TRBV9 | CASSVPPGLVPGQFF | TGTGCCAGCAGCGTCCCGCCGGGACTAGTTCCTGGGCAGTTCTTC
TRBJ2-7 | . | TRBD1 | TRBV5-5 | CASSPGQGGYEQYF | TGTGCCAGCAGCCCCGGACAGGGGGGTTACGAGCAGTACTTC
TRBJ2-1 | . | TRBD2 | TRBV5-4 | CASSWWGLPNNEQFF | TGTGCCAGCAGCTGGTGGGGACTACCAAACAATGAGCAGTTCTTC
TRBJ2-2 | . | . | TRBV10-3 | CASRVTSPGELFF | TGTGCCAGTAGAGTCACTAGCCCCGGGGAGCTGTTTTTT
TRBJ2-7 | . | TRBD2 | TRBV18 | CASSPGTSSYEQYF | TGTGCCAGCTCACCCGGGACTAGCAGTTACGAGCAGTACTTC
TRBJ2-1 | . | TRBD2 | TRBV5-1 | CASSVPGTSGSREQFF | TGCGCCAGCAGCGTCCCTGGGACTAGCGGGAGTCGTGAGCAGTTCTTC
TRBJ2-5 | . | TRBD2 | TRBV19 | CASSMGTSGRRETQYF | TGTGCCAGTAGTATGGGGACTAGCGGGAGAAGAGAGACCCAGTACTTC
TRBJ1-5 | once | TRBD1 | TRBV19 | CASSIAGGSNQPQHF | TGTGCCAGTAGTATAGCAGGGGGCAGCAATCAGCCCCAGCATTTT
TRBJ2-1 | . | . | TRBV7-8 | CASSYPSRSSYNEQFF | TGTGCCAGCAGCTACCCCTCAAGGAGCTCCTACAATGAGCAGTTCTTC
TRBJ2-3 | . | . | TRBV11-3 | CASSAPRESAIF | TGTGCCAGCAGCGCCCCACGGGAGTCGGCCATATTT
TRBJ2-3 | . | TRBD1 | TRBV25-1 | CASSISGTVLTDTQYF | TGTGCCAGCAGCATATCCGGGACAGTGCTAACAGATACGCAGTATTTT
TRBJ2-2 | . | TRBD2 | TRBV28 | CASKGLAGAGNTGELFF | TGTGCCAGCAAGGGACTAGCGGGGGCCGGGAACACCGGGGAGCTGTTTTTT